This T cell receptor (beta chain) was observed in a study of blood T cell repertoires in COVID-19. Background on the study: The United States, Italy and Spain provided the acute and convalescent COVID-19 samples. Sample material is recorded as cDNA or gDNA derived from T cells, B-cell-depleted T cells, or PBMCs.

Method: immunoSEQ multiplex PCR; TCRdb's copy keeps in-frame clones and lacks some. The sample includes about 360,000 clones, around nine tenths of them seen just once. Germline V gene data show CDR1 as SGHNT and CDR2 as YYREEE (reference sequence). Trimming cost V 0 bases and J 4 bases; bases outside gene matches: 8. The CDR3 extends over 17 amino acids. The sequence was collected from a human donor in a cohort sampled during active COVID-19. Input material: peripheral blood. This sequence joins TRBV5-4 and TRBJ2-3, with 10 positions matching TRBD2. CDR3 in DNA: TGTGCCAGCAGCTTGGGATACAGCGGGGGGGCGTCAGATACGCAGTATTTT. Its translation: CASSLGYSGGASDTQYF.